The count of the clone carrying this T cell receptor (beta chain) is one. This specimen belongs to a study of blood T cell repertoires in COVID-19. Per the original methods: Reference gene primers were amplified, and this amplification served to estimate nucleated cell counts. Using immunoSEQ multiplex PCR, the repertoire was profiled, and TCRdb retains in-frame clones only, with some absent. That table furnishes V, J and clone size, whereas the DNA furnished D and trimming. The sample holds under 300,000 clones; 80% to 90% are singletons and the top ten take 2.4%. The sequenced material came from PBMCs or T cells enriched from blood (not recorded which). The sequence came from a woman between 18 and 30 years old who had recovered from COVID-19.

The CDR3 sequence is CASSLSGAGANVLTF. CDR3 bases: TGTGCCAGCAGCCTAAGCGGGGCTGGGGCCAACGTCCTGACTTTC. The chain links TRBV9 to TRBJ2-6; TRBD2 matches at 7 bases. Germline V gene data show CDR1 as SGDLS and CDR2 as YYNGEE. The V segment lost 4 bases and the J segment 2 bases; nucleotides outside the gene matches: 3. The CDR3 extends over 15 amino acids.